The clone carrying this TCR beta chain appeared many times. Its target is not known. This sample is part of a study of response to subunit inactivated influenza vaccine. Study-wide results and limits: That few new T cells are recruited by each seasonal influenza vaccination was the authors' suggestion.

In TCRdb, the RT-PCR reads were re-called with MiXCR into one record per CDR3 protein. The data show about 570,000 distinct CDR3 sequences, 12% seen once. The CDR3 is made up of 14 amino acids. Germline V lookup: CDR1 SGDLS, CDR2 YYNGEE. The V segment lost 0 bases and the J segment 4 bases; nucleotides outside the gene matches: 4. Here the sequenced sample was PBMCs from blood, taken on the day of vaccination. The clonotype originates from a man aged 50 to 59 who received an inactivated influenza vaccine. The genes are TRBV9 and TRBJ2-7; 7 nucleotides align to TRBD2. The CDR3 DNA reads as TGTGCCAGCAGCGTAGCGGGAGGAGGGTACGAGCAGTACTTC. Translating it yields CASSVAGGGYEQYF. Combining the CDR3 with reference TRBV9 and TRBJ2-7 gives the whole variable domain DSGVTQTPKHLITATGQRVTLRCSPRSGDLSVYWYQQSLDQGLQFLIQYYNGEERAKGNILERFSAQQFPDLHSELNLSSLELGDSALYFCASSVAGGGYEQYFGPGTRLTVT.